This TCR beta chain came from a study of T cell repertoires in cytomegalovirus infection. As for the study in general: CMV epitopes, recently identified HLA-C-restricted and well-studied HLA-B-restricted, were used. Through public TCR beta signatures, both CMV infection and matching HLA type were indicated. General observations from the study: Summed frequency of shared TCR beta families picked out CMV carriers who also had the relevant HLA. The study found HLA-C-restricted CMV-specific TCR beta clonotypes dominating the ex vivo response.

Using its own MiXCR run on the reads, TCRdb lists one record per CDR3 protein. The data contain about 770,000 distinct CDR3 sequences, 25% to 30% of them singletons. Notes on this clonotype: Its antigen remains unidentified.

The material sequenced was cultured CD8+ T cells from PBMCs, taken from culture after CMV antigen stimulation. The sequence was collected from a human donor in good health (CMV status not recorded). Some clones in this sample may be carry-over from other donors' samples.

The CDR3 DNA reads as TGTGCCAGCAGTTTATGGGGGACAGGGCCTAATGAGCAGTTCTTC. This encodes CASSLWGTGPNEQFF. The chain joins TRBV27 to TRBJ2-1; 9 bases agree with TRBD1. Germline V gene data show CDR1 as MNHEY and CDR2 as SMNVEV (reference sequence). The CDR3 spans 15 residues. Trimming cost V 1 base and J 7 bases; bases outside gene matches: 5.